This passage covers 24 T cell receptor beta chains from one sample sequenced in a study of vaccination and CD4 T cells after COVID-19. Cultured CD4+ T-cell DNA underwent Oncomine TCR Beta short-read sequencing. TCRdb recomputed calls from the PCR reads with MiXCR, one row per CDR3 protein. The table lists 950 to 1,500 distinct CDR3 sequences, approximately 15% of them singletons, with roughly half in the top ten. The antigens of these receptors remain unknown. The treatment was: approximately 10-day PBMC culture with coronavirus spike peptide pools or control peptides (ViraFEST assay). The unexposed donor's CD4+ T cells were collected before the COVID-19 pandemic (2011-2018). The sample taken for sequencing was CD4+ T cells from blood, cultured in vitro. All receptors derive from a human donor in good health.

The V gene is TRBV9, the J gene TRBJ1-6; D not resolved. This CDR3 has 15 amino acids. Trimming removed 3 bases at V and 2 bases at J, with 9 bases between. Germline V CDR1 and CDR2: SGDLS, YYNGEE. CDR3 in DNA: TGTGCCAGCAGCGCACAGCTCACCTATAATTCACCCCTCCACTTT. Amino acid sequence: CASSAQLTYNSPLHF. The whole variable domain, filled in from reference TRBV9 and TRBJ1-6, reads DSGVTQTPKHLITATGQRVTLRCSPRSGDLSVYWYQQSLDQGLQFLIQYYNGEERAKGNILERFSAQQFPDLHSELNLSSLELGDSALYFCASSAQLTYNSPLHFGNGTRLTVT.

This rearrangement joins TRBV28 to TRBJ2-7, with 7 bases that match TRBD2. CDR3 length: 16 residues. The V and J ends lost 2 bases and 0 bases, in that order; junction bases with no gene match: 7. Germline V CDR1 and CDR2: MDHEN, SYDVKM. The CDR3 loop reads CASSLPPGGFSYEQYF. The CDR3 nucleotides are TGTGCCAGCAGTTTACCCCCGGGAGGCTTCTCCTACGAGCAGTACTTC.

This clonotype is classed as medium-sized. The genes are TRBV7-6 and TRBJ2-2, with TRBD1 identical over 8 bases. This CDR3 is built from 16 residues. J was trimmed by 4 bases and V by 5 bases; bases with no gene match: 9. CDR1 SGHVS and CDR2 FNYEAQ come from the germline V gene. The CDR3 DNA sequence: TGTGCCAGCAGCCCCGGACAGGGAATGGGCACCGGGGAGCTGTTTTTT. As protein: CASSPGQGMGTGELFF.

In its sample, this clonotype ranks as medium-sized. V and J are TRBV2 and TRBJ2-7; unclear D gene. V was trimmed by 10 bases and J by 7 bases, leaving 17 bases between them. CDR3 size: 12 residues. CDR1 and CDR2 (germline): SNHLY, FYNNEI. This CDR3 is CATTEPPREQYF. DNA of the CDR3: TGTGCCACCACCGAGCCCCCTCGGGAGCAGTACTTC.

The chain recombines TRBV9 with TRBJ2-5, with D unresolved. V lost 4 bases to trimming and J lost 0 bases, with 16 bases between them. The CDR3 sequence is 16 residues long. Germline CDR1 SGDLS, CDR2 YYNGEE. The CDR3 reads CASSTHSAQYQETQYF. The CDR3 DNA reads as TGTGCCAGCAGCACCCACTCGGCCCAGTACCAAGAGACCCAGTACTTC.

Relative to its sample, this clonotype is medium-sized. The chain carries TRBV20-1 and TRBJ2-7; TRBD1 might be the D (6 bases). The CDR3 covers 14 residues. V was cut by 3 bases and J by 0 bases, with 12 bases left in between. CDR1 is DFQATT and CDR2 is SNEGSKA in the germline V gene (reference sequence). This chain's CDR3 is CSARDQGYSYEQYF. CDR3 bases: TGCAGTGCTAGGGACCAGGGGTACTCCTACGAGCAGTACTTC.

The genes are TRBV5-5 and TRBJ1-1; 7 nucleotides agree with TRBD1. This CDR3 has 16 residues. Germline CDR1 reads SGHKS; CDR2 reads YYEKEE (reference sequence). V lost 3 bases to trimming and J lost 3 bases; unmatched junction nucleotides: 11. The CDR3 region is CASSSLGGQLDTEAFF. In DNA, the CDR3 is TGTGCCAGCAGCTCCCTAGGGGGACAGCTGGACACTGAAGCTTTCTTT.

This clonotype ranks as medium-sized (0.01 to 0.1%). This chain connects TRBV7-2 to TRBJ1-1; D gene unclear. The V end was cut by 2 bases, the J end by 1 base, with 5 bases between. Germline CDR1 reads SGHTA; CDR2 reads FQGNSA. This CDR3 contains 13 residues. CDR3 region: CASSLYENTEAFF. The CDR3 DNA reads TGTGCCAGCAGCTTATATGAGAACACTGAAGCTTTCTTT. Looking up the rest from reference TRBV7-2 and TRBJ1-1 gives the full variable domain: GAGVSQSPSNKVTEKGKDVELRCDPISGHTALYWYRQSLGQGLEFLIYFQGNSAPDKSGLPSDRFSAERTGGSVSTLTIQRTQQEDSAVYLCASSLYENTEAFFGQGTRLTVV.

The chain combines TRBV20-1 with TRBJ2-7, with D unclear. Between the trimmed V and J ends, which lost 7 bases and 1 base, there was a span of 11 bases. There are 12 residues in the CDR3. Germline CDR1 is DFQATT and CDR2 is SNEGSKA (reference sequence). The CDR3 DNA is TGCAGTGGGGGAACATCTTCCTACGAGCAGTACTTC. Translation: CSGGTSSYEQYF.

This clonotype showed up just a few times. V gene TRBV5-1 combines with J gene TRBJ1-2; TRBD1 aligns across 8 bases. V dropped 4 bases and J dropped 5; count of bases not matched to a gene: 7. Germline V CDR1 and CDR2: SGHRS, YFSETQ. The CDR3 sequence is 14 residues long. The CDR3 nucleotides read TGCGCCAGCAGCCCCCCGGGACAGGAATATGGCTACACCTTC. Amino acid sequence: CASSPPGQEYGYTF. The whole variable domain, filled in from reference TRBV5-1 and TRBJ1-2, reads KAGVTQTPRYLIKTRGQQVTLSCSPISGHRSVSWYQQTPGQGLQFLFEYFSETQRNKGNFPGRFSGRQFSNSRSEMNVSTLELGDSALYLCASSPPGQEYGYTFGSGTRLTVV.

The chain uses TRBV5-1 and TRBJ1-2; D remains ambiguous. There are 15 residues in the CDR3. V was shortened by 4 bases and J by 4 bases, with 17 bases between the two germline ends. The germline V gene encodes CDR1 SGHRS and CDR2 YFSETQ. CDR3 loop: CASSEGSQISYGYTF. The CDR3 bases are TGCGCCAGCAGCGAAGGGTCCCAGATATCCTATGGCTACACCTTC. The whole variable domain, filled in from reference TRBV5-1 and TRBJ1-2, reads KAGVTQTPRYLIKTRGQQVTLSCSPISGHRSVSWYQQTPGQGLQFLFEYFSETQRNKGNFPGRFSGRQFSNSRSEMNVSTLELGDSALYLCASSEGSQISYGYTFGSGTRLTVV.

The V call is TRBV7-8, the J call TRBJ1-5; TRBD1 matches at 7 bases. Losses at the gene ends were 2 bases for V and 1 base for J; bases not matched to a gene: 2. This CDR3 is 15 amino acids long. CDR1 is SGHVS and CDR2 is FQNEAQ in the germline V gene. The CDR3 region is CASSLSQGSNQPQHF. The CDR3 DNA follows: TGTGCCAGCAGCTTATCACAGGGGAGCAATCAGCCCCAGCATTTT. The full variable domain, with the rest looked up from reference TRBV7-8 and TRBJ1-5, is GAGVSQSPRYKVAKRGQDVALRCDPISGHVSLFWYQQALGQGPEFLTYFQNEAQLDKSGLPSDRFFAERPEGSVSTLKIQRTQQEDSAVYLCASSLSQGSNQPQHFGDGTRLSIL.

This chain uses TRBV5-1 with TRBJ2-3; D is tentatively TRBD1 or TRBD2 (5 bases each). The germline V gene encodes CDR1 SGHRS and CDR2 YFSETQ. CDR3 size: 13 residues. Deletions cut 3 bases from V and 5 bases from J, with 10 bases between. The chain's CDR3 is CASSSGTGDTQYF. CDR3 sequence (DNA): TGCGCCAGCAGCTCCGGGACCGGAGATACGCAGTATTTT.

V usage is TRBV6-2 or TRBV6-3 and J usage is TRBJ2-7; unclear D gene. Trimming pared 10 bases from V and 1 base from J, leaving 11 bases between. The length of the CDR3 is 12 residues. Germline values: CDR1 MNHEY, CDR2 SVGEGT. CDR3: CATRTDSYEQYF. The CDR3 coding sequence is TGTGCCACTAGGACCGATTCCTACGAGCAGTACTTC.

The chain has TRBV18 and TRBJ2-3; D might be TRBD1 (5 bases). Deletions cut 2 bases from V and 3 bases from J, with 12 bases between. This CDR3 contains 15 residues. Germline CDR1 is KGHSH and CDR2 is LQKENI. Here the CDR3 reads CASSPSTVPTDTQYF. The CDR3 DNA sequence: TGTGCCAGCTCACCATCGACAGTTCCTACAGATACGCAGTATTTT.

This clonotype was picked up a small number of times. The chain recombines TRBV20-1 with TRBJ2-7; 7 bases are shared with TRBD1. V dropped 6 bases and J dropped 2; count of bases not matched to a gene: 13. Germline lookup yields CDR1 DFQATT and CDR2 SNEGSKA (reference sequence). The CDR3 runs 15 residues. CDR3 sequence reads: CSAFRNYRGAYEQYF. Written as DNA, the CDR3 is TGCAGTGCCTTTAGAAACTACAGGGGCGCCTACGAGCAGTACTTC.

The table lists this clonotype with a few counts. The V and J genes are TRBV11-2 and TRBJ2-7; tentative D call: TRBD1 (6 bases). From germline, CDR1 is SGHAT and CDR2 FQNNGV. This CDR3 is built from 14 residues. V lost 4 bases, J lost 0 bases, and 10 bases lay in between. This chain's CDR3 is CASSWGRNSYEQYF. In DNA, the CDR3 is TGTGCCAGCAGCTGGGGGCGTAACTCCTACGAGCAGTACTTC.

To note about this clonotype: This sequence may be a read error, since a much larger clone differs from it by one base. This chain connects TRBV5-4 to TRBJ2-1; D remains ambiguous. The CDR3 consists of 14 residues. The V gene's germline CDR1 is SGHNT and CDR2 YYREEE (reference sequence). CDR3 residues: CANSPRQGYNEQFF. The CDR3 region has the DNA TGTGCCAACAGCCCCAGACAAGGGTACAATGAGCAGTTCTTC.

By proportion, this clonotype is medium-sized (0.01 to 0.1%). The V call is TRBV27, the J call TRBJ1-6; D is ambiguous. There are 14 residues in the CDR3. Germline CDR1 reads MNHEY; CDR2 reads SMNVEV (reference sequence). With 2 bases removed from V and 5 bases from J, the gap between germline ends came to 7 bases. CDR3 nucleotide sequence: TGTGCCAGCAGTTTACCAACCGATAATTCACCCCTCCACTTT. Protein product: CASSLPTDNSPLHF.

This clonotype was seen more than once but under ten times. This chain joins TRBV5-5 and TRBJ1-2, with 7 bases that match TRBD1. Trimming took 4 bases from V and 8 from J; bases not matched to a gene: 14. The CDR3 runs 15 residues. Germline V gene sequence: CDR1 SGHKS, CDR2 YYEKEE (reference sequence). This chain's CDR3 is CASSVQINRGEGYTF. Written as DNA, the CDR3 is TGTGCCAGCAGCGTACAAATCAACAGGGGCGAAGGCTACACCTTC.

Comment on this clonotype: A much bigger clone sits one base away, suggesting this may be a read error. The chain uses TRBV20-1 and TRBJ1-2; 9 nucleotides align to TRBD1. There are 11 residues in the CDR3. Germline CDR1 and CDR2: DFQATT and SNEGSKA (reference sequence). The CDR3: CRTGENNGCTF. CDR3 coding DNA: TGCCGGACAGGGGAGAACAATGGCTGCACCTTC.

This clonotype was counted a few times. The V call is TRBV2, the J call TRBJ1-3; maybe TRBD1 (5 bases). Germline V gene sequence: CDR1 SNHLY, CDR2 FYNNEI. The length of the CDR3 is 13 residues. Trimming removed 5 bases from V and 4 bases from J, with 9 bases in between. The CDR3 bases are TGTGCCAGCAGTACGGGACGGGGAAACACCATATATTTT. The encoded protein is CASSTGRGNTIYF.

The chain couples TRBV5-1 to TRBJ2-7, with TRBD1 identical over 7 bases. Germline CDR1 and CDR2: SGHRS and YFSETQ. The CDR3 is 14 amino acids. V lost 4 bases and J lost 2; bases outside the gene matches: 6. As DNA, the CDR3 is TGCGCCAGCAGCGTCCAGGGGGACGCCTACGAGCAGTACTTC. Encoded protein: CASSVQGDAYEQYF.

This clonotype was seen only a few times. The chain is built from TRBV25-1 and TRBJ2-1; either TRBD1 or TRBD2 may supply D (5 bases each). V was cut by 9 bases and J by 12 bases, with 27 bases left in between. The V gene's germline CDR1 is MGHDK and CDR2 SYGVNS. The CDR3 length is 15 residues. The CDR3 DNA follows: TGTGCCAGTCGTGGTCCTGGGGGACCGACTGTTGCGCAGTTCTTC. It yields the protein CASRGPGGPTVAQFF.